This T cell receptor (beta chain) was obtained from a study of OX40 agonist ivuxolimab in advanced cancers. Regarding the complete study: Ivuxolimab was a fully human IgG2 agonistic monoclonal antibody targeting the costimulatory receptor OX40 (CD134). Intravenous ivuxolimab was administered to patients every 2 weeks at six dose levels: 0.01, 0.1, 0.3, 1.5, 3 and 10 mg/kg. The monotherapy dose-escalation portion (N of about 47 patients) of the phase I ivuxolimab trial is reported in the paper. Of the roughly 50 dose-escalation patients, hepatocellular carcinoma was present in approximately 20, melanoma in roughly 15, renal cell carcinoma in 9 and head and neck cancer in 9. In the dose-escalation cohort, 82.7% of patients were male, and the mean age was roughly 60 years with a range of roughly 20 to 85. Partial responses occurred in three dose-escalation patients, of whom one had hepatocellular carcinoma and two had cutaneous melanoma. Patients were allowed to have had prior anti-PD-1, anti-PD-L1 or anti-CTLA-4 therapy, and 40% of the dose-escalation patients had been treated with checkpoint inhibitors. The point of sequencing TCRbeta in the periphery was to test whether ivuxolimab changed TCR sequence diversity and drove clonal T-cell expansion. The paper as a whole reports these results and caveats: In the 0.1-3.0 mg/kg groups, partial responders were among the patients with the lowest normalized peripheral clonal expansion, particularly in CD8+ T cells. Which antigens the clonally expanded peripheral T cells were specific for was not determined. At doses of 0.1 to 3.0 mg/kg, clonal expansion of both CD4+ and CD8+ blood T cells was observed from baseline to week 6. Low levels of normalized T-cell clonal expansion were also seen in some nonresponding patients. On average, CD8+ T cells showed more expanded clones than CD4+ T cells after ivuxolimab.

Turning to this clone: Its antigen target is currently unknown. No per-base quality is available; no much larger clone lies one base away.

For sequencing of the TCRbeta CDR3 region, genomic DNA was extracted from the sorted cells. TCRbeta CDR3 regions were sequenced using the immunoSEQ Assay. Imported from immuneACCESS, the table was reduced by TCRdb to in-frame sequences with V and J called. These copies leave out some clones; in studies compared against another copy, an unresolved V gene accounts for under half, and the cause of the remainder is not known. Across this sample there are more than 80,000 clones, with approximately 93% seen only once. 0.25% to 0.3% of the sample rests with the top ten. The germline V end is reduced by 5 bases and the J end by 9 bases; junction bases left unmatched: 5. CDR1 MNHNY and CDR2 SVGAGI are derived from the germline V gene (reference sequence). Including cysteine and phenylalanine, the CDR3 has 14 amino acids. Only the CDR3 DNA is retained, 42 bases long and in frame from the first base. Patients with autoimmune disease history or receiving systemic immunosuppression were excluded from the trial. Peripheral blood for TCR sequencing was collected from all dose cohorts at baseline, on cycle 4 day 1, and on cycle 7 day 1. The samples were taken from a phase I, first-in-human, multicenter, open-label dose-escalation trial of ivuxolimab. Adults with locally advanced or metastatic melanoma, renal cell carcinoma, hepatocellular carcinoma or head and neck squamous cell carcinoma were enrolled in the trial. CD4+ and CD8+ T cells were sorted separately from peripheral blood before TCR sequencing.

The rearranged chain carries TRBV6-6 and TRBJ1-6, and TRBD1 aligns with 9 junction nucleotides. The origin of this receptor is an adult with an advanced solid tumor such as melanoma, head and neck, liver or kidney cancer. This specimen consisted of CD4+ or CD8+ T cells sorted from blood, obtained in a trial of the OX40 agonist ivuxolimab. At the DNA level, the sequence is TGTGCCAGCAGTCCCGGGACAGGGACTTCACCCCTCCACTTT. Its protein is CASSPGTGTSPLHF.